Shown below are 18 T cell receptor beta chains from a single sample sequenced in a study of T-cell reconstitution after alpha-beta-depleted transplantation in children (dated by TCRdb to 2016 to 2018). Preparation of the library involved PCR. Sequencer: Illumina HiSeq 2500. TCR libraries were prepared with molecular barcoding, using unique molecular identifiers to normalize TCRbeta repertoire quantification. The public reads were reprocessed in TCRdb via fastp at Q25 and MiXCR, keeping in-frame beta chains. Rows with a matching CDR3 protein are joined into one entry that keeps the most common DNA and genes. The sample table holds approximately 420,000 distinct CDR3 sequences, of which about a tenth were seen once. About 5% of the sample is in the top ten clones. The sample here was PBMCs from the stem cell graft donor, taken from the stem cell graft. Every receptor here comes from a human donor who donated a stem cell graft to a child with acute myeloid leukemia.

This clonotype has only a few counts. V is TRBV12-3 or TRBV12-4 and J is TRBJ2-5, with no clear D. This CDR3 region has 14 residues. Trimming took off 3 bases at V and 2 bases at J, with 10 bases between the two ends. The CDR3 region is CASSLPDGQETQYF. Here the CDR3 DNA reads TGTGCCAGCAGTTTGCCCGACGGTCAAGAGACCCAGTACTTC.

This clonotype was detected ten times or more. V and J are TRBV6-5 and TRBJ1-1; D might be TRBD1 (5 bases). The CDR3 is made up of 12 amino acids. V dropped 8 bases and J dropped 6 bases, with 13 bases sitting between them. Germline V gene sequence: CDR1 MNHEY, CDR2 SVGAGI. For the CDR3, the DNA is TGTGCCAGCTCTCCCGGGGGAGCTGAAGCTTTCTTT. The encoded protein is CASSPGGAEAFF.

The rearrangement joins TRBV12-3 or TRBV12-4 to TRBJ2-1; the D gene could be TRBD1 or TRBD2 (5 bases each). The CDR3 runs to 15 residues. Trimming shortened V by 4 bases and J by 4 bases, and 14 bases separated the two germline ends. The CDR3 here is CASSYREGQYNEQFF. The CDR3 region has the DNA TGTGCCAGCAGTTACCGAGAGGGGCAGTACAATGAGCAGTTCTTC.

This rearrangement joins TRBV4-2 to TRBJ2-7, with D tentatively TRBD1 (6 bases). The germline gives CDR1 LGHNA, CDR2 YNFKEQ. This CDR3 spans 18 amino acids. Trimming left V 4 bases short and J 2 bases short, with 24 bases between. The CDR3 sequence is CASSLSLPGHLNAYEQYV. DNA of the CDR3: TGTGCCAGCAGCCTTTCGTTGCCGGGACACCTTAACGCCTACGAGCAGTACGTC.

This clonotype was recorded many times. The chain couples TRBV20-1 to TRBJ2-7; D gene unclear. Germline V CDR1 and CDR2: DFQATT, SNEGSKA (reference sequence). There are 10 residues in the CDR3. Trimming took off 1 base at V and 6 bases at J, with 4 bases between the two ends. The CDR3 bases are TGCAGTGCTAGAGCGGGCGAGCAGTACTTC. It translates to CSARAGEQYF.

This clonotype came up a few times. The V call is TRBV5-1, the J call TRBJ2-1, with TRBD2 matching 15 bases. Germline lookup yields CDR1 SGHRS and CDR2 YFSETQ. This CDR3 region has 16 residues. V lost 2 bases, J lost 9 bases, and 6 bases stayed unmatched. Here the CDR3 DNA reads TGCGCCAGCAGCTTCGGACTAGCGGGGGGGCCGGTTGAGCAGTTCTTC. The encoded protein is CASSFGLAGGPVEQFF.

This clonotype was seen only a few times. The CDR3 here is CASSPERGVTDTQYF. The CDR3, as DNA: TGCGCCAGCAGCCCCGAGCGGGGGGTCACAGATACGCAGTATTTT. V usage is TRBV4-1 and J usage is TRBJ2-3; 9 bases map to TRBD2. CDR3 length: 15 residues. V lost 4 bases and J lost 2; bases outside the gene matches: 4. Looked up from germline, CDR1 is MGHRA and CDR2 is YSYEKL.

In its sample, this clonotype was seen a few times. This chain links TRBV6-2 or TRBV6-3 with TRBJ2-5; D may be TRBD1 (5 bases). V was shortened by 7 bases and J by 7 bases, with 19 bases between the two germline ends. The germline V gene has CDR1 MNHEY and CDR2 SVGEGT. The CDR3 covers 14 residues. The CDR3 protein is CASTQGAASGTQYF. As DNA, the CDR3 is TGTGCCAGCACCCAAGGGGCGGCCTCAGGGACCCAGTACTTC.

The DNA for the CDR3 is TGTGCCAGCAGCGCCTCGGACAGGGCAGAGACCCAGTACTTC. Protein sequence: CASSASDRAETQYF. V usage is TRBV9 and J usage is TRBJ2-5; 8 bases line up with TRBD1. The CDR3 contains 14 residues. Trimming cost V 3 bases and J 4 bases; bases outside gene matches: 5. CDR1 is SGDLS, CDR2 YYNGEE, per germline.

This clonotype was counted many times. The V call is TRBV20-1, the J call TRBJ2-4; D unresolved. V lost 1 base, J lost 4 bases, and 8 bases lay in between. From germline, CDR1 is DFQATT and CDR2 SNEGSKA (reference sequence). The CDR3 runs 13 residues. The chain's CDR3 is CSARGLEKNIQYF. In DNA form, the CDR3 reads TGCAGTGCTAGAGGACTGGAAAAAAACATTCAGTACTTC.

The CDR3 loop reads CASSPDRGGSGYTF. The CDR3 DNA follows: TGTGCCAGCTCCCCCGACAGGGGAGGTTCTGGCTACACCTTC. J is TRBJ1-2 and V is TRBV18; 8 nucleotides line up with TRBD1. The germline V gene encodes CDR1 KGHSH and CDR2 LQKENI. The CDR3 is 14 amino acids. The trim removed 6 bases at V and 7 bases at J, leaving 10 bases unmatched. The variable domain in full, with the rest retrieved from reference TRBV18 and TRBJ1-2, is NAGVMQNPRHLVRRRGQEARLRCSPMKGHSHVYWYRQLPEEGLKFMVYLQKENIIDESGMPKERFSAEFPKEGPSILRIQQVVRGDSAAYFCASSPDRGGSGYTFGSGTRLTVV.

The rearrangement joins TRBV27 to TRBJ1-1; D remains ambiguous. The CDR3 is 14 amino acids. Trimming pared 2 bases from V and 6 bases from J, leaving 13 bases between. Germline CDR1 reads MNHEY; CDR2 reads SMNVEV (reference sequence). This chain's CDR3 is CASSLSLLAPEAFF. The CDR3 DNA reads TGTGCCAGCAGTTTAAGTCTCCTCGCGCCTGAAGCTTTCTTT.

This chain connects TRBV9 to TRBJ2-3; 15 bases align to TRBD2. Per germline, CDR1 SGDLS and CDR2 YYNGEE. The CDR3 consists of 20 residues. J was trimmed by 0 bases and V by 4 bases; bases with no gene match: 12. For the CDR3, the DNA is TGTGCCAGCAGCCCCCCGACCGGGACTAGCGGGAGGTCTAGCACAGATACGCAGTATTTT. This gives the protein CASSPPTGTSGRSSTDTQYF.

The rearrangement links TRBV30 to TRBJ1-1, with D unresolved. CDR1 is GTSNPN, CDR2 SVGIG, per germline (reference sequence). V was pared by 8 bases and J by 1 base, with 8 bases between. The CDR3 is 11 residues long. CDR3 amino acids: CASLQNTEAFF. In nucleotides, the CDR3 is TGTGCCAGCCTCCAGAACACTGAAGCTTTCTTT.

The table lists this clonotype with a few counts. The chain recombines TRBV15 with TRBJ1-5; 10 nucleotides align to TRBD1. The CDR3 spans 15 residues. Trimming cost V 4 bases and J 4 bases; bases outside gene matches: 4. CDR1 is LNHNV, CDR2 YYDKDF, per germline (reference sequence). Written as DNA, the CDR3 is TGTGCCACCAGCATTGACAGGGGGCTGAATCAGCCCCAGCATTTT. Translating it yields CATSIDRGLNQPQHF.

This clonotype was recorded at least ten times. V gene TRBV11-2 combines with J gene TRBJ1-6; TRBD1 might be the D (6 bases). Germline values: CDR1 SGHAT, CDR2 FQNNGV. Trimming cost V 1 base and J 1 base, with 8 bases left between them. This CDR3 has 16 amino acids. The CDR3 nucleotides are TGTGCCAGCAGCTTAGGGGGGGCATCCTATAATTCACCCCTCCACTTT. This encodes CASSLGGASYNSPLHF.

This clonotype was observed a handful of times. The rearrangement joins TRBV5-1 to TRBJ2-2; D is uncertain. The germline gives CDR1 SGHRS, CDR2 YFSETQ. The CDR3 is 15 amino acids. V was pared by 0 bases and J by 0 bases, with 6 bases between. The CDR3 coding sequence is TGCGCCAGCAGCTTGGTCGCCTCGAACACCGGGGAGCTGTTTTTT. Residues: CASSLVASNTGELFF.

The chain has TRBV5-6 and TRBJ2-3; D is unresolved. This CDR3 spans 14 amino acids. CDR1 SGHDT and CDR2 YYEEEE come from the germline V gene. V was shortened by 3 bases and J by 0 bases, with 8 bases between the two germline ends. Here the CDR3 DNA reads TGTGCCAGCAGCTCGATTCCTAGCACAGATACGCAGTATTTT. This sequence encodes CASSSIPSTDTQYF.